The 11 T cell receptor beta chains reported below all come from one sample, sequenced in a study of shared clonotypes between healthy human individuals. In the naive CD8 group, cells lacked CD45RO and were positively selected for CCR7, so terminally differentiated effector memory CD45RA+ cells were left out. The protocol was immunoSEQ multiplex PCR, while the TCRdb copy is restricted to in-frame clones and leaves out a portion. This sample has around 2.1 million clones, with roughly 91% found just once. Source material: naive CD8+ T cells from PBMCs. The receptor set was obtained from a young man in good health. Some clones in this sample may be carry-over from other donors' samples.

Here the CDR3 reads CASSVPGLAGSYEQYF. CDR3 DNA sequence: TGCGCCAGCAGTGTTCCGGGACTAGCGGGGTCCTACGAGCAGTACTTC. The chain combines TRBV10-1 with TRBJ2-7; 13 positions agree with TRBD2. Germline V lookup: CDR1 WNHNN, CDR2 SYGVQD (reference sequence). After removal of 4 bases from V and 1 base from J, the junction contained 4 bases not matched to a gene. The length of the CDR3 is 16 residues.

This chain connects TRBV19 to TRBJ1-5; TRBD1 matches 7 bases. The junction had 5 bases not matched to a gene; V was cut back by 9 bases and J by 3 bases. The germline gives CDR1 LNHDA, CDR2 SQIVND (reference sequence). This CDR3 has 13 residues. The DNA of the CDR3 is TGTGCCAGCTGGGACAGCCTCAATCAGCCCCAGCATTTT. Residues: CASWDSLNQPQHF.

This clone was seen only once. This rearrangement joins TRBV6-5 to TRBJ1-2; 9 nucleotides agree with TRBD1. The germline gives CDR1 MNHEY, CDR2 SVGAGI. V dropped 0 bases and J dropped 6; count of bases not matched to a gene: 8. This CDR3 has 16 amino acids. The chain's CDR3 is CASSYSITGGHNGYTF. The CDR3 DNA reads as TGTGCCAGCAGTTACTCGATCACAGGGGGCCATAATGGCTACACCTTC.

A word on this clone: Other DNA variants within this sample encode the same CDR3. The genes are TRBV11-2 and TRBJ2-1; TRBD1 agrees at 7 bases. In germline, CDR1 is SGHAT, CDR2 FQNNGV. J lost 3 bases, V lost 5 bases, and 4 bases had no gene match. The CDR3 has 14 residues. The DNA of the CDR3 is TGTGCCAGCAGCGATAGGGACAGCTACAATGAGCAGTTCTTC. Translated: CASSDRDSYNEQFF. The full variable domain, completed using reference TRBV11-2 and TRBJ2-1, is EAGVAQSPRYKIIEKRQSVAFWCNPISGHATLYWYQQILGQGPKLLIQFQNNGVVDDSQLPKDRFSAERLKGVDSTLKIQPAKLEDSAVYLCASSDRDSYNEQFFGPGTRLTVL.

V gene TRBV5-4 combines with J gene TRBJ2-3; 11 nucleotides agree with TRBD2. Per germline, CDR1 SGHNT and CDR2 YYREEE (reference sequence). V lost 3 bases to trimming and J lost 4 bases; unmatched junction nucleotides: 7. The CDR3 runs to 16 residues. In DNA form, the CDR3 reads TGTGCCAGCAGCTCGCTAGCGGGAGGTTCGGCAGATACGCAGTATTTT. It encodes CASSSLAGGSADTQYF.

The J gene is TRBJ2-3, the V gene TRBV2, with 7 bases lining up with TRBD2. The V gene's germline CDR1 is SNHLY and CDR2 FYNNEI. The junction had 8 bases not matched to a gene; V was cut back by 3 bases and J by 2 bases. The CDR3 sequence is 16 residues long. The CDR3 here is CASSEGGEGHTDTQYF. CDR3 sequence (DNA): TGTGCCAGCAGTGAGGGTGGGGAGGGCCACACAGATACGCAGTATTTT.

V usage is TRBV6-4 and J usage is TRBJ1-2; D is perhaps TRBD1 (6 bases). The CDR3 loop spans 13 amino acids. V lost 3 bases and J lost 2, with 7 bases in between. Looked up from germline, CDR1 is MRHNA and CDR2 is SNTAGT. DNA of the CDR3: TGTGCCAGCAGTGATAGGGGGAACTATGGCTACACCTTC. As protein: CASSDRGNYGYTF.

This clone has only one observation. The CDR3 DNA reads TGCAGCGTTGTATTACGAGGCAGGGGTAATGGCTACACCTTC. Its translation: CSVVLRGRGNGYTF. This chain uses TRBV29-1 with TRBJ1-2, with D maybe TRBD1 (6 bases). The CDR3 runs 14 residues. V was pared by 4 bases and J by 6 bases, with 18 bases between. Looked up from germline, CDR1 is SQVTM and CDR2 is ANQGSEA.

The CDR3 here is CASGLLAGARLNEQFF. Here the CDR3 DNA reads TGTGCTAGTGGTTTGCTCGCAGGGGCGAGGCTGAATGAGCAGTTCTTC. This chain links TRBV12-5 with TRBJ2-1; tentatively, D is TRBD1 (6 bases). V lost 2 bases and J 7 bases, leaving 18 bases between the germline ends. CDR1 is LGHNT and CDR2 is FRNRAP in the germline V gene. This CDR3 has 16 amino acids.

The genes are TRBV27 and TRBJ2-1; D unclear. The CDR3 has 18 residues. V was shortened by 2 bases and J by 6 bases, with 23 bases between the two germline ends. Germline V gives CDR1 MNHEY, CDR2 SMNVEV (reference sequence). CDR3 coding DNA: TGTGCCAGCAGTTTAATAAATCTCAGAGGAGCTTCGTTCAATGAGCAGTTCTTC. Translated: CASSLINLRGASFNEQFF.

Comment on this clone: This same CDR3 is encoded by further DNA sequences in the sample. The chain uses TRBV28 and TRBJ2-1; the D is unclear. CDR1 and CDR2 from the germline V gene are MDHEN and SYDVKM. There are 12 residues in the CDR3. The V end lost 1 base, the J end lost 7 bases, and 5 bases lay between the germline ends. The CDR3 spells CASSLYLNEQFF. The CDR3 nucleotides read TGTGCCAGCAGTTTATACCTAAATGAGCAGTTCTTC.